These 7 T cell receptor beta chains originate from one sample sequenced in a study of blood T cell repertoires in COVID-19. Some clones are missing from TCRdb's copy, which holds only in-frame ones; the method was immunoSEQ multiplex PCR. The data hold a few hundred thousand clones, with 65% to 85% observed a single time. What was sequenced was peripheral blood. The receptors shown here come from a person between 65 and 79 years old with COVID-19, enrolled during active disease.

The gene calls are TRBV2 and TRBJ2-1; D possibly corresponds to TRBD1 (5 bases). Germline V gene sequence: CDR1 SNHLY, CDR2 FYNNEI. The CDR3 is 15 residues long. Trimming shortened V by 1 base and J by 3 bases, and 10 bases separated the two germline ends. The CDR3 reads CASSEGQQHYNEQFF. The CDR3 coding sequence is TGTGCCAGCAGTGAAGGACAGCAGCACTACAATGAGCAGTTCTTC.

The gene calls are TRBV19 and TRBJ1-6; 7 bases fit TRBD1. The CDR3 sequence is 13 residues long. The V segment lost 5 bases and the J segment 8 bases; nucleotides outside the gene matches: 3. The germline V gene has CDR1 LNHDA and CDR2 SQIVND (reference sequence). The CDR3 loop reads CASSSDRDSPLHF. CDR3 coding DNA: TGTGCCAGTAGTTCCGACAGGGATTCACCCCTCCACTTT.

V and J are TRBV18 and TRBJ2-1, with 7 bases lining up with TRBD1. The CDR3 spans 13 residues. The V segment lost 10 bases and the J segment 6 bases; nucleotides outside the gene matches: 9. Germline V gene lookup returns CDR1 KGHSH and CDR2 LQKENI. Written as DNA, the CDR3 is TGTGCCACCAAGACAGGGCCAATCAATGAGCAGTTCTTC. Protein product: CATKTGPINEQFF.

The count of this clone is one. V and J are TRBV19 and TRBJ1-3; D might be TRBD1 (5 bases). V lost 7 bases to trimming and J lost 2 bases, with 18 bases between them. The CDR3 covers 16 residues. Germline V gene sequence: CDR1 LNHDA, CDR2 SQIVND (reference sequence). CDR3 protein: CASNLGQGLAGNTIYF. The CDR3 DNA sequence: TGTGCCAGTAATCTCGGGCAGGGACTGGCTGGAAACACCATATATTTT.

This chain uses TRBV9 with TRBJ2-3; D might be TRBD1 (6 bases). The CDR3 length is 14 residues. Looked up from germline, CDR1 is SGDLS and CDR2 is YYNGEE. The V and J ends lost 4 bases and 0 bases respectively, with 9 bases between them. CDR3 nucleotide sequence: TGTGCCAGCAGCAAACAGGGAAGCACAGATACGCAGTATTTT. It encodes CASSKQGSTDTQYF.

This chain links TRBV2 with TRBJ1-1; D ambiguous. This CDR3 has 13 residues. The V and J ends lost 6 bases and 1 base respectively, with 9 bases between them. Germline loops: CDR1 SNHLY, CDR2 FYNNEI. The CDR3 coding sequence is TGTGCCAGCAGGAAAACAGCGAACACTGAAGCTTTCTTT. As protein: CASRKTANTEAFF.

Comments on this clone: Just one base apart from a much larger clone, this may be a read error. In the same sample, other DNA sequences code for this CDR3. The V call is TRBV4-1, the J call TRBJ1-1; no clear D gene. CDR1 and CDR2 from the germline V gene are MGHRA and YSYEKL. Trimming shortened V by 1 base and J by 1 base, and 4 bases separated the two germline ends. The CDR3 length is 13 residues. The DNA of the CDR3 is TGCGCCAGCAGCCAAGCCGGGAACACTGAAGCTTTCTTT. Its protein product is CASSQAGNTEAFF.